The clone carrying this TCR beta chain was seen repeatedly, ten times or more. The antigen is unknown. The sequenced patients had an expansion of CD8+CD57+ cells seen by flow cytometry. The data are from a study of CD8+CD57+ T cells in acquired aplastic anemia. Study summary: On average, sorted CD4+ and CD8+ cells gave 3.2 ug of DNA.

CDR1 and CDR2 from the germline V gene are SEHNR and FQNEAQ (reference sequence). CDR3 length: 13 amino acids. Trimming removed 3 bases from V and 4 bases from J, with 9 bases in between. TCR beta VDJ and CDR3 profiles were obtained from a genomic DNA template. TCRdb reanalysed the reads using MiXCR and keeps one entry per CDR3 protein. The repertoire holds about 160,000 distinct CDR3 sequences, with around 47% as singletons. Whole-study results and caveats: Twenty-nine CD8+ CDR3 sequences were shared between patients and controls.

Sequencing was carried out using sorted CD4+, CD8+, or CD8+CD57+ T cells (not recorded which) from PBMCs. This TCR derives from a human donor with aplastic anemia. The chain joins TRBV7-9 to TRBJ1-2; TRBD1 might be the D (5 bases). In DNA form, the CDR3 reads TGTGCCAGCAGCTTGGGGGTTGGCTATGGCTACACCTTC. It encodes CASSLGVGYGYTF.